This TCR beta chain was sequenced during a study of T-cell reconstitution after alpha-beta-depleted transplantation in children. The V and J ends lost 5 bases and 4 bases, in that order; junction bases with no gene match: 8. CDR3 length equals 15 residues. This clonotype came up many times. As it was prepared, the TCRbeta library received unique molecular identifiers. TCRdb passed the PCR reads through MiXCR, listing each CDR3 protein once. The table lists 200,000 to 250,000 distinct CDR3 sequences, more than 10% of them singletons. The receptor's source is a human donor who donated a stem cell graft to a child with acute lymphoblastic leukemia. The material was PBMCs from the stem cell graft donor, obtained from the stem cell graft. The chain recombines TRBV12-3 or TRBV12-4 with TRBJ2-7; 10 bases fit TRBD1. CDR3 nucleotide sequence: TGTGCCAGCAGTACGGGGACAGGGGTTAGGTACGAGCAGTACTTC. Translation: CASSTGTGVRYEQYF.